The sequence of this TCR beta chain was determined in a study of blood T cells in healthy people across ages. The V end lost 0 bases, the J end lost 2 bases, and 12 bases lay between the germline ends. The germline V gene encodes CDR1 SGHRS and CDR2 YFSETQ. There are 15 residues in the CDR3. It was with a sample-barcoded 5' primer and a J-beta primer mix that a second PCR of roughly 7 to 12 cycles was run. TCRdb re-called the 5' RACE reads with MiXCR, one entry per CDR3 protein. The sample contains about 830,000 distinct CDR3 sequences, roughly 64% of which appear only once. Sequenced input: blood. This TCR was sampled from a man aged 30-40 years in good health. The chain uses TRBV5-1 and TRBJ2-7; D might be TRBD1 or TRBD2, each matching 5 bases. The CDR3 coding sequence is TGCGCCAGCAGCTTGGCCGGGACGAGGACCTACGAGCAGTACTTC. This codes for CASSLAGTRTYEQYF.